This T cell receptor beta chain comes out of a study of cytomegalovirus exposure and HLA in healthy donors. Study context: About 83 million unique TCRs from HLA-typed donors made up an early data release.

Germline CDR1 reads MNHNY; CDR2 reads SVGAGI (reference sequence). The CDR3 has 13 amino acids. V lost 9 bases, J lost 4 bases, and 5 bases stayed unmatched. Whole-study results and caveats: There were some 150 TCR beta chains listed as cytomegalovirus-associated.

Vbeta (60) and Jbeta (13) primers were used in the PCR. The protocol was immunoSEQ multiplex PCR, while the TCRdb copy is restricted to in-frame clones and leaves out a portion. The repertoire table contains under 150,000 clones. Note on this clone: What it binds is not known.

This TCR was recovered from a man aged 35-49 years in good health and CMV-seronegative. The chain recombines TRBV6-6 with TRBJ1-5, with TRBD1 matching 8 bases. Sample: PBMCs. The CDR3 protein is CASTGTGNQPQHF. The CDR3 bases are TGTGCCAGTACCGGGACAGGAAATCAGCCCCAGCATTTT.